This T cell receptor (beta chain) was sequenced for a study of blood T cell repertoires in COVID-19. The protocol was immunoSEQ multiplex PCR, while the TCRdb copy is restricted to in-frame clones and leaves out a portion. This sample carries about 190,000 clones, roughly 89% of them seen once, and the ten largest clones take about an eighth. This clone came up once. The CDR3 sequence is 18 residues long. J was trimmed by 0 bases and V by 3 bases; bases with no gene match: 9. Germline V gene lookup returns CDR1 MDHEN and CDR2 SYDVKM. The source material was peripheral blood. This TCR came from a woman in her seventies with COVID-19, enrolled during active disease. The chain has TRBV28 and TRBJ1-4; 8 nucleotides agree with TRBD1. CDR3 residues: CASSFVGQGDTTNEKLFF. The CDR3 bases are TGTGCCAGCAGTTTCGTTGGACAGGGAGATACAACTAATGAAAAACTGTTTTTT.